This T cell receptor beta chain was captured in a study of T cells in Graves' hyperthyroidism and ophthalmopathy. Study context: Prior to any treatment, at the point of initial diagnosis, peripheral blood was collected. Study outcomes and limitations: In the analysis, a 13 V-J model separated ophthalmopathy from stable hyperthyroidism.

Concerning this clonotype: Its antigen remains unidentified.

When ophthalmopathy did not progress within 18 months, Graves' hyperthyroidism was considered stable. Diagnosis relied on clinical symptoms, serum thyroxine and TRAb, thyroid ultrasound and orbital computed tomography. Amplified regions were TCR beta CDR3 sequences from RNA transcripts. First-round RT-PCR with HTBI primers amplified the TCR CDR3 region. TCRdb reanalysed the multiplex PCR reads using MiXCR and keeps one entry per CDR3 protein. The repertoire has approximately 400,000 distinct CDR3 sequences, roughly 25% of them found once; the top ten carry more than 60%. The source of this sequence is a man aged 50 to 60 with Graves' hyperthyroidism. Sequences were obtained from blood.

CDR3 residues: CASSYSVSRGDTQYF. The CDR3 DNA follows: TGTGCCAGCAGTTACTCGGTGTCGAGGGGAGATACGCAGTATTTT. The chain is built from TRBV6-2 or TRBV6-3 and TRBJ2-3; D possibly uses TRBD1 or TRBD2 (5 bases each). The CDR3 has 15 residues. The germline gives CDR1 MNHEY, CDR2 SVGEGT. V shed 0 bases and J shed 5 bases, with 12 bases lying between them.